This TCR beta chain comes out of a study of cytomegalovirus exposure and HLA in healthy donors. Germline V gene lookup returns CDR1 SEHNR and CDR2 FQNEAQ (reference sequence). CDR3 length equals 13 residues. V lost 4 bases to trimming and J lost 0 bases, with 6 bases between them. Assay used: immunoSEQ multiplex PCR; TCRdb lists only in-frame clones, some missing. The sample lists around 120,000 clones; about 91% were seen once. Sequenced input: PBMCs. The origin of this receptor is a man between 18 and 29 years old in good health and CMV-seronegative. The V gene is TRBV7-9, the J gene TRBJ1-1; D possibly corresponds to TRBD1 (5 bases). Here the CDR3 DNA reads TGTGCCAGCAGCTGGGACTTGAACACTGAAGCTTTCTTT. Translating gives CASSWDLNTEAFF. Full variable domain (remainder filled in from reference TRBV7-9 and TRBJ1-1): DTGVSQNPRHKITKRGQNVTFRCDPISEHNRLYWYRQTLGQGPEFLTYFQNEAQLEKSRLLSDRFSAERPKGSFSTLEIQRTEQGDSAMYLCASSWDLNTEAFFGQGTRLTVV.